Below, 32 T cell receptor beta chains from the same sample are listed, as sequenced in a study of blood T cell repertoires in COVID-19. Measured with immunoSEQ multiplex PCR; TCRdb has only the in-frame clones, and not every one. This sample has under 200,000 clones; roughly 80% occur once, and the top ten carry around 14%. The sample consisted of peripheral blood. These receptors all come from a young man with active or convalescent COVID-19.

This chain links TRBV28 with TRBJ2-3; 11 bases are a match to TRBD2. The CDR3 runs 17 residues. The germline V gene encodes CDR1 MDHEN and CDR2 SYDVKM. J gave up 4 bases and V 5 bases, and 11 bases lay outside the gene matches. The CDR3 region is CASSHHLLAGVADTQYF. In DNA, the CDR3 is TGTGCCAGCAGTCACCACCTACTAGCGGGAGTGGCAGATACGCAGTATTTT.

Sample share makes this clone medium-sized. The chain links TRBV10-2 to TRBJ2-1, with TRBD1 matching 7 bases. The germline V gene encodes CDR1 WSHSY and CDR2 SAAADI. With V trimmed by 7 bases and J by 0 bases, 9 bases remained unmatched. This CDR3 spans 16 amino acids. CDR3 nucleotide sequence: TGCGCCAGCACCGTCTGGGGACAGCTCTCCTACAATGAGCAGTTCTTC. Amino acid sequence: CASTVWGQLSYNEQFF.

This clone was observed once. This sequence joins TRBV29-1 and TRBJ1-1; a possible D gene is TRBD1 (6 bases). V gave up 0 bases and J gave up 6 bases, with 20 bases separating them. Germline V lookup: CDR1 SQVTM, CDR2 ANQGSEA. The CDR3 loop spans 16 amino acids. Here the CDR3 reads CSVEEWVDSPIAEAFF. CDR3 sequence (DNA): TGCAGCGTTGAAGAATGGGTGGACAGCCCCATCGCTGAAGCTTTCTTT.

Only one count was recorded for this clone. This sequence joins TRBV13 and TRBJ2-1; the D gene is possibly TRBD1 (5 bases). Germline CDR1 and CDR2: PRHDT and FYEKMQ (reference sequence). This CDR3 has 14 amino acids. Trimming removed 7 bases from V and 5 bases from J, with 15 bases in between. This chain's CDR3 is CASKFRGAHNEQFF. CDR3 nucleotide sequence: TGTGCCAGCAAGTTTAGGGGTGCCCACAATGAGCAGTTCTTC.

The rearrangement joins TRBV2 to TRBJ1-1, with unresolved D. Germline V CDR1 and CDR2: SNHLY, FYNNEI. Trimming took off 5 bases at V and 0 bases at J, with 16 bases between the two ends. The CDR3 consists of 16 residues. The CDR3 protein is CASSLSGPDMNTEAFF. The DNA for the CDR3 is TGTGCCAGCAGTCTGAGCGGTCCCGACATGAACACTGAAGCTTTCTTT.

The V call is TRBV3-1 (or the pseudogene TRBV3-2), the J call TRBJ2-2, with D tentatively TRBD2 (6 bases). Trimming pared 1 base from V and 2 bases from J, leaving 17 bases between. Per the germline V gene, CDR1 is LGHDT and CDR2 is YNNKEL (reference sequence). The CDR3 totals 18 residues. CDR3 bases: TGTGCCAGCAGCCAAGCTTTTAGCGGCAAGACTAACACCGGGGAGCTGTTTTTT. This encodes CASSQAFSGKTNTGELFF.

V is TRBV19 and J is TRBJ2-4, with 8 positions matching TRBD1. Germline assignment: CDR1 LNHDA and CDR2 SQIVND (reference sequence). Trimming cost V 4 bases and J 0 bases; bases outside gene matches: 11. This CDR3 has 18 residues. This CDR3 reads CASSRGQVVYQAKNIQYF. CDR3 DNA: TGTGCCAGTAGTAGGGGACAGGTGGTTTACCAAGCCAAAAACATTCAGTACTTC.

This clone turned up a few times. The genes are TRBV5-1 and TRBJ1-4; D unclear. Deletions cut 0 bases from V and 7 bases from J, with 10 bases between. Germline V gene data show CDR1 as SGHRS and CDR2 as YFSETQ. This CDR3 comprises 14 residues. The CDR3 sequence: CASSLVSSGEKLFF. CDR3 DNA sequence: TGCGCCAGCAGCTTGGTGTCCAGCGGTGAAAAACTGTTTTTT. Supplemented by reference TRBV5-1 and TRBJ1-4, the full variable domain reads KAGVTQTPRYLIKTRGQQVTLSCSPISGHRSVSWYQQTPGQGLQFLFEYFSETQRNKGNFPGRFSGRQFSNSRSEMNVSTLELGDSALYLCASSLVSSGEKLFFGSGTQLSVL.

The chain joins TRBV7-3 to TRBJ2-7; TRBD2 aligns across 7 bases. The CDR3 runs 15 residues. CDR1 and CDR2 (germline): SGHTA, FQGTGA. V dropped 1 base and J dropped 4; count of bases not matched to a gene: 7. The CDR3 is CASSLKPGGGYEQYF. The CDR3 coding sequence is TGTGCCAGCAGCTTAAAGCCGGGGGGAGGTTACGAGCAGTACTTC.

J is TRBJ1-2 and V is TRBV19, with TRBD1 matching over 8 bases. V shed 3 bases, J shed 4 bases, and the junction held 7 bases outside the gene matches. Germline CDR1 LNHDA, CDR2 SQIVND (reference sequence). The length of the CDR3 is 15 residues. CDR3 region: CASSIQTGAAYGYTF. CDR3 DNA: TGTGCCAGTAGTATCCAGACAGGGGCGGCCTATGGCTACACCTTC.

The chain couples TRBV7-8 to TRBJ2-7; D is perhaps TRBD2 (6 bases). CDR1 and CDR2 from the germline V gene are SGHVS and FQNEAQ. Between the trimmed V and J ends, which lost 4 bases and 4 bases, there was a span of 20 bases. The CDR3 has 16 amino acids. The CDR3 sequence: CASSWPPGGDGYEQYF. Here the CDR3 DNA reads TGTGCCAGCAGCTGGCCCCCGGGCGGGGATGGTTACGAGCAGTACTTC. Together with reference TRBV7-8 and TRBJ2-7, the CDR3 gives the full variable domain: GAGVSQSPRYKVAKRGQDVALRCDPISGHVSLFWYQQALGQGPEFLTYFQNEAQLDKSGLPSDRFFAERPEGSVSTLKIQRTQQEDSAVYLCASSWPPGGDGYEQYFGPGTRLTVT.

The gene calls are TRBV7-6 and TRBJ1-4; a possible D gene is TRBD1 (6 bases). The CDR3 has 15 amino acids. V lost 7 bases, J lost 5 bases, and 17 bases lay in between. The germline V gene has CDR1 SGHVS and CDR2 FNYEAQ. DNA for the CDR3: TGTGCCAGCACAGACAGGTTAAGGGGGAATGAAAAACTGTTTTTT. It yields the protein CASTDRLRGNEKLFF.

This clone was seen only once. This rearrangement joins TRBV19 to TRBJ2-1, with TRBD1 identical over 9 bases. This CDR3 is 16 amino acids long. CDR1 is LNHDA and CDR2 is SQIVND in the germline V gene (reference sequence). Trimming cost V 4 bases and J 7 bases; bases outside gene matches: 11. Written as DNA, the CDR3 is TGTGCCAGTAGTAATCCCCGACAGGGGGGGGTTAATGAGCAGTTCTTC. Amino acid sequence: CASSNPRQGGVNEQFF.

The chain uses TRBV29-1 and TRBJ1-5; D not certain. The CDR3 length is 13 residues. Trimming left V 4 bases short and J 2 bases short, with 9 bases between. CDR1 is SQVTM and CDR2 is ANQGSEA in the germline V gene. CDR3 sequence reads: CSVVGDGNQPQHF. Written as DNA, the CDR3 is TGCAGCGTTGTCGGGGATGGCAATCAGCCCCAGCATTTT.

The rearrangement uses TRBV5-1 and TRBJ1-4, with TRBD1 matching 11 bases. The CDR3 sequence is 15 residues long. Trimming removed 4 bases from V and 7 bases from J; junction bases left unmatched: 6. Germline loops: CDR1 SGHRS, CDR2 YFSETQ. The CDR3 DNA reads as TGCGCCAGCAGCCTCGGGACAGGGGGTGGTGAAAAACTGTTTTTT. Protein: CASSLGTGGGEKLFF.

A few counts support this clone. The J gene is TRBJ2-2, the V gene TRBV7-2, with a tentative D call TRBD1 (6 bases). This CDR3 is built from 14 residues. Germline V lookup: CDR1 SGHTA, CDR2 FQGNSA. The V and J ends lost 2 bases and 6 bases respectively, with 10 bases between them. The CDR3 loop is CASSLIRQAGELFF. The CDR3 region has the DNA TGTGCCAGCAGCTTAATTCGACAGGCCGGGGAGCTGTTTTTT.

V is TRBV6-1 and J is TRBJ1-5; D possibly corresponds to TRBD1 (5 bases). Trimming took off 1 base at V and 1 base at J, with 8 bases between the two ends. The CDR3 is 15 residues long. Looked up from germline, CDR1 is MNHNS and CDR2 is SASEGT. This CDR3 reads CASSEVKGSNQPQHF. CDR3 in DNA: TGTGCCAGCAGTGAAGTAAAGGGGAGCAATCAGCCCCAGCATTTT.

The CDR3 DNA reads TGTGCCAGCAGCCTCTACCCGACGGGTACTGAAGCTTTCTTT. This translates into CASSLYPTGTEAFF. This sequence joins TRBV7-2 and TRBJ1-1; D is uncertain. V lost 5 bases and J lost 5, with 15 bases in between. This CDR3 comprises 14 residues. Germline CDR1 SGHTA, CDR2 FQGNSA.

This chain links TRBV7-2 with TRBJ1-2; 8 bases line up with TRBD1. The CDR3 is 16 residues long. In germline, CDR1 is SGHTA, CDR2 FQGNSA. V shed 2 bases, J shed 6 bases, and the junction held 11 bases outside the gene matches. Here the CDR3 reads CASSLRTGWSDDGYTF. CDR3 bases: TGTGCCAGCAGCTTAAGGACAGGGTGGTCTGATGATGGCTACACCTTC.

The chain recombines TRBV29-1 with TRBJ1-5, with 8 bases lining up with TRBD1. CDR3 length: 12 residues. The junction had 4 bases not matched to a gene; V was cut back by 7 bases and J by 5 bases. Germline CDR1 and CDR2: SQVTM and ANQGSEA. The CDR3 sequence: CSAVQGDQPQHF. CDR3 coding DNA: TGCAGCGCCGTACAGGGGGATCAGCCCCAGCATTTT.

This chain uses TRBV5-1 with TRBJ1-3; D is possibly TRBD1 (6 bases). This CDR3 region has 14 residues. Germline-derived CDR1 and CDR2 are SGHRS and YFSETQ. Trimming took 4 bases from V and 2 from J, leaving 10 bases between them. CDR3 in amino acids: CASSQQGPGNTIYF. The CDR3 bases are TGCGCCAGCAGCCAACAGGGTCCTGGAAACACCATATATTTT.

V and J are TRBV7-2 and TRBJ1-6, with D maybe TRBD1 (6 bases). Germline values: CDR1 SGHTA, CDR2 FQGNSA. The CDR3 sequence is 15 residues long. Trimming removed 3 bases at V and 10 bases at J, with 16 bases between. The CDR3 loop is CASSLAPRGGSPLHF. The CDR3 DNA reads TGTGCCAGCAGCTTGGCCCCCAGGGGAGGGTCACCCCTCCACTTT.

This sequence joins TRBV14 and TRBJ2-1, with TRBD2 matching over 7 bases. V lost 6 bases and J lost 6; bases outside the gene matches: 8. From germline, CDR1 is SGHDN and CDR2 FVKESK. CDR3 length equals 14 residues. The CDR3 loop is CASSLSGTTNEQFF. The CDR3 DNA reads TGTGCCAGCAGTCTGTCCGGGACTACCAATGAGCAGTTCTTC.

CDR3 DNA sequence: TGTGCCAGCAGCCAACCGGGACAGGGTATTTTAAATGAGCAGTTCTTC. It yields the protein CASSQPGQGILNEQFF. The gene calls are TRBV5-5 and TRBJ2-1; 9 bases match TRBD1. The germline V gene encodes CDR1 SGHKS and CDR2 YYEKEE (reference sequence). The junction had 12 bases not matched to a gene; V was cut back by 4 bases and J by 7 bases. CDR3 size: 16 residues.

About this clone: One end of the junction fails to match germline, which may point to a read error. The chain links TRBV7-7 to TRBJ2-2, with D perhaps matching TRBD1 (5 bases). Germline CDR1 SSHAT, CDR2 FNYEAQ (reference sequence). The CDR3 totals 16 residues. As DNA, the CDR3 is TGTGCTAGCAGCTTAGATGCAGGGCTCAACACCGGGGAGCTGTTTTTT. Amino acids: CASSLDAGLNTGELFF.

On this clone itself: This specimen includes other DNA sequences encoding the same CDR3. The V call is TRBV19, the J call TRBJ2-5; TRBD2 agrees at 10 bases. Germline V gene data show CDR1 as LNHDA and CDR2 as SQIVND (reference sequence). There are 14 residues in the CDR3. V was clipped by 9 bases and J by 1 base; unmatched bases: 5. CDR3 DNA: TGTGCCAGCCGGACTAGCGGAACCCAAGAGACCCAGTACTTC. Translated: CASRTSGTQETQYF.

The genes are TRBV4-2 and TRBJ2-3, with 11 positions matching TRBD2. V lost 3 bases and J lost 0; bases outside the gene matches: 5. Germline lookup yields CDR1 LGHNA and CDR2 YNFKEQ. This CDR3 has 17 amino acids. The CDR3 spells CASSQASGGTSTDTQYF. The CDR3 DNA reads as TGTGCCAGCAGCCAGGCTAGCGGGGGGACTAGCACAGATACGCAGTATTTT.

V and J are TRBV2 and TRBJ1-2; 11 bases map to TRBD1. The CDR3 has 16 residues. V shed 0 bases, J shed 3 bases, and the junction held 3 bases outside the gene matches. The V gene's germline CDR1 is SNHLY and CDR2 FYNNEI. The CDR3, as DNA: TGTGCCAGCAGTGAAGCCCCGGGACAGGGGGACTATGGCTACACCTTC. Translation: CASSEAPGQGDYGYTF.

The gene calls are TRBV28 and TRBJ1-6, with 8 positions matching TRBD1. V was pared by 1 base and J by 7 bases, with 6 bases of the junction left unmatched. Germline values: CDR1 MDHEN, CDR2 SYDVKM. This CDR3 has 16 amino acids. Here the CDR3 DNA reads TGTGCCAGCAGTTTATTCGCAGGGGGCCTAAATTCACCCCTCCACTTT. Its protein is CASSLFAGGLNSPLHF.

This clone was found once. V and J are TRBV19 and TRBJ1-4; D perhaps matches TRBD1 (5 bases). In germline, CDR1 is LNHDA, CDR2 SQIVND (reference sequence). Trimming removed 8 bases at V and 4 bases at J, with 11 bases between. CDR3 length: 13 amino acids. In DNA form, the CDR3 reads TGTGCCAGTCAATCGACAGTTAATGAAAAACTGTTTTTT. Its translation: CASQSTVNEKLFF.

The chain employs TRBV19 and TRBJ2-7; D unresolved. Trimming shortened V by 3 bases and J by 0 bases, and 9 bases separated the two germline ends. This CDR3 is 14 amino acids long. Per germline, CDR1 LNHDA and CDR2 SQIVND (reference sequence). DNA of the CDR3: TGTGCCAGTAGTATCGCAGGCCACTCCTACGAGCAGTACTTC. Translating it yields CASSIAGHSYEQYF. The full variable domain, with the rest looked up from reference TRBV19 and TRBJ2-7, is DGGITQSPKYLFRKEGQNVTLSCEQNLNHDAMYWYRQDPGQGLRLIYYSQIVNDFQKGDIAEGYSVSREKKESFPLTVTSAQKNPTAFYLCASSIAGHSYEQYFGPGTRLTVT.

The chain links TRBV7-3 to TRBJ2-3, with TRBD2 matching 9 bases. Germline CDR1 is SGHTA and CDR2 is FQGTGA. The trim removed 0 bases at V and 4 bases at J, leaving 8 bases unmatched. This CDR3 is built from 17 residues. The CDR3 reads CASSLTRSSGMADTQYF. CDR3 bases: TGTGCCAGCAGCTTAACAAGATCTAGCGGGATGGCAGATACGCAGTATTTT.